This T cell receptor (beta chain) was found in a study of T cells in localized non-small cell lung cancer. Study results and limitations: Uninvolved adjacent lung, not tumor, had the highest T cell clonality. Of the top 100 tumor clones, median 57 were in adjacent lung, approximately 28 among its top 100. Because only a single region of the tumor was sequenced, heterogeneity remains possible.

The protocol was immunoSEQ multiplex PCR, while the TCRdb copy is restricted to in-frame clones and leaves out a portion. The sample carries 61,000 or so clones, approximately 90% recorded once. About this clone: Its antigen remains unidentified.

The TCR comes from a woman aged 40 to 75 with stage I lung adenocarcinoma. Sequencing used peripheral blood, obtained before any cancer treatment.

The CDR3 here is CASSPVTTNEQFF. CDR3 DNA: TGTGCCAGCAGCCCAGTAACTACCAATGAGCAGTTCTTC. The rearrangement joins TRBV13 to TRBJ2-1, with D unclear. Trimming stripped 5 bases from V and 6 bases from J, with 11 bases between. The CDR3 is 13 amino acids. CDR1 and CDR2 from the germline V gene are PRHDT and FYEKMQ (reference sequence).